This T cell receptor beta chain was captured by sequencing in a study of T cells in Graves' hyperthyroidism and ophthalmopathy. Uncontrolled infection, other autoimmune disease, pregnancy or lactation led to exclusion. V lost 5 bases and J lost 2; bases outside the gene matches: 4. The CDR3 extends over 15 amino acids. Germline assignment: CDR1 SNHLY and CDR2 FYNNEI. From RNA transcripts, TCR beta CDR3 regions were amplified. The TCR CDR3 first-round RT-PCR relied on the HTBI primer set. Using its own MiXCR run on the multiplex PCR reads, TCRdb lists one record per CDR3 protein. Here the sample spans hundreds of thousands of distinct CDR3 sequences, 15% to 20% being singletons. This clonotype showed up many times.

The sample comprised blood. The chain couples TRBV2 to TRBJ2-4; 9 bases are shared with TRBD2. The TCR sequence derives from a woman in her sixties or seventies with Graves' ophthalmopathy. The DNA for the CDR3 is TGTGCCAGCAGTTTAGCGGGAGTGACCAAAAACATTCAGTACTTC. Protein product: CASSLAGVTKNIQYF.